Presented here are 24 T cell receptor beta chains from one specimen sequenced in a study of radiotherapy plus CTLA-4 blockade in lung cancer (dated by TCRdb to 2016 to 2019). The library relied on the immunoSEQ multiplex PCR assay. The table comes from immuneACCESS by way of TCRdb, which keeps in-frame sequences with V and J called. Part of the clones is missing from these tables; in studies checked, under half for an unresolved V gene and the rest for unknown reasons. For this sample the table gives around 80,000 clones, of which roughly 80% were detected only once. The top ten constitute roughly 0.82% of the sample. The input for sequencing was peripheral blood, taken from a patient treated with radiotherapy plus ipilimumab. The receptors here all came from a human donor with non-small cell lung cancer who had stable disease on radiotherapy plus ipilimumab.

This chain connects TRBV11-2 to TRBJ1-2; 9 bases match TRBD1. CDR1 SGHAT and CDR2 FQNNGV come from the germline V gene. This CDR3 region has 13 residues. Unmatched junction bases numbered 4, after V lost 3 bases and J lost 8 bases. The CDR3 DNA follows: TGTGCCAGCAGCTTGGACAGGGGAAAAGGCTACACCTTC. Residues: CASSLDRGKGYTF.

The V call is TRBV2, the J call TRBJ2-1, with D possibly matching TRBD2 (5 bases). Trimming left V 4 bases short and J 9 bases short, with 13 bases between. CDR3 size: 13 residues. Per the germline V gene, CDR1 is SNHLY and CDR2 is FYNNEI. CDR3 coding DNA: TGTGCCAGCAGTGTAACACTAGGGAGTGAGCAGTTCTTC. This sequence encodes CASSVTLGSEQFF.

CDR3 coding DNA: TGCGCCAGCAGCTTGGGTGCTAGCGGGGGGGCCCGTGAGCAGTACTTC. It codes for CASSLGASGGAREQYF. The chain is built from TRBV5-1 and TRBJ2-7; 12 bases agree with TRBD2. With V trimmed by 0 bases and J by 7 bases, 8 bases remained unmatched. The length of the CDR3 is 16 residues. Germline-derived CDR1 and CDR2 are SGHRS and YFSETQ.

This clone turned up a few times. V and J are TRBV10-1 and TRBJ2-1, with a weak D call TRBD1 (5 bases). The germline gives CDR1 WNHNN, CDR2 SYGVQD (reference sequence). This CDR3 has 14 amino acids. V was shortened by 0 bases and J by 12 bases, with 15 bases between the two germline ends. For the CDR3, the DNA is TGCGCCAGCAGTGAGTCGAATCGGGCCCAGGGGCAGTTCTTC. It is translated as CASSESNRAQGQFF.

The chain carries TRBV6-5 and TRBJ1-3; unclear D gene. With 6 bases removed from V and 4 bases from J, the gap between germline ends came to 13 bases. Germline CDR1 reads MNHEY; CDR2 reads SVGAGI. This CDR3 region has 14 residues. Here the CDR3 reads CASRLRAGGNTIYF. CDR3 DNA sequence: TGTGCCAGCAGACTTAGGGCCGGCGGAAACACCATATATTTT.

In this sample, this clone turned up a few times. CDR3 coding DNA: TGTGCCAGCAGACCGGGACGCCGAGCGAACTATGGCTACACCTTC. It is translated as CASRPGRRANYGYTF. This chain uses TRBV27 with TRBJ1-2; maybe TRBD1 (5 bases). From germline, CDR1 is MNHEY and CDR2 SMNVEV (reference sequence). Trimming pared 6 bases from V and 2 bases from J, leaving 16 bases between. This CDR3 spans 15 amino acids.

The V call is TRBV7-3, the J call TRBJ1-1, with D unresolved. Germline CDR1 reads SGHTA; CDR2 reads FQGTGA. Trimming took 4 bases from V and 0 from J, leaving 9 bases between them. The CDR3 sequence is 14 residues long. This CDR3 is CASSSQPMNTEAFF. For the CDR3, the DNA is TGTGCCAGCAGCTCCCAGCCAATGAACACTGAAGCTTTCTTT. Complete variable domain (other parts from reference TRBV7-3 and TRBJ1-1): GAGVSQTPSNKVTEKGKYVELRCDPISGHTALYWYRQSLGQGPEFLIYFQGTGAADDSGLPNDRFFAVRPEGSVSTLKIQRTERGDSAVYLCASSSQPMNTEAFFGQGTRLTVV.

This chain connects TRBV11-2 to TRBJ1-2, with TRBD1 matching over 8 bases. Germline CDR1 SGHAT, CDR2 FQNNGV. The V and J ends lost 6 bases and 8 bases, in that order; junction bases with no gene match: 14. The length of the CDR3 is 15 residues. CDR3 in DNA: TGTGCCAGCAGGGGGATTCTGGACAGGGTCGGAGGCTACACCTTC. This sequence encodes CASRGILDRVGGYTF. Together with reference TRBV11-2 and TRBJ1-2, the CDR3 gives the full variable domain: EAGVAQSPRYKIIEKRQSVAFWCNPISGHATLYWYQQILGQGPKLLIQFQNNGVVDDSQLPKDRFSAERLKGVDSTLKIQPAKLEDSAVYLCASRGILDRVGGYTFGSGTRLTVV.

The V call is TRBV2, the J call TRBJ2-7, with D perhaps being TRBD1 or TRBD2 (5 bases each). Per germline, CDR1 SNHLY and CDR2 FYNNEI. This CDR3 is 13 amino acids long. V dropped 8 bases and J dropped 6 bases, with 17 bases sitting between them. CDR3 in amino acids: CASGDGSATEQYF. The CDR3 DNA sequence: TGTGCCAGCGGGGACGGATCCGCCACCGAGCAGTACTTC.

The rearrangement links TRBV5-1 to TRBJ1-3; 9 nucleotides agree with TRBD1. Germline assignment: CDR1 SGHRS and CDR2 YFSETQ. V was pared by 4 bases and J by 2 bases, with 10 bases of the junction left unmatched. CDR3 size: 17 residues. DNA for the CDR3: TGCGCCAGCAGCCCCGGACAGGGGAATAGGCCTGGAAACACCATATATTTT. Translating it yields CASSPGQGNRPGNTIYF.

V and J are TRBV5-1 and TRBJ2-2; 10 bases map to TRBD2. The CDR3 is 15 residues long. V shed 1 base, J shed 3 bases, and the junction held 0 bases outside the gene matches. CDR1 and CDR2 from the germline V gene are SGHRS and YFSETQ. CDR3 in amino acids: CASSLSGGDTGELFF. For the CDR3, the DNA is TGCGCCAGCAGCTTGAGCGGGGGGGACACCGGGGAGCTGTTTTTT.

V gene TRBV7-9 combines with J gene TRBJ2-7, with D hard to call. Germline V gives CDR1 SEHNR, CDR2 FQNEAQ (reference sequence). The length of the CDR3 is 13 residues. V lost 1 base and J 2 bases, leaving 6 bases between the germline ends. The CDR3 bases are TGTGCCAGCAGCTTAGGACGGACCTACGAGCAGTACTTC. Residues: CASSLGRTYEQYF.

J is TRBJ1-4 and V is TRBV28; D perhaps matches TRBD1 (5 bases). Germline loops: CDR1 MDHEN, CDR2 SYDVKM. With 6 bases removed from V and 3 bases from J, the gap between germline ends came to 14 bases. This CDR3 spans 15 amino acids. In nucleotides, the CDR3 is TGTGCCAGCAGACCCCGGGTAGGGGCTAATGAAAAACTGTTTTTT. Its protein product is CASRPRVGANEKLFF.

This clone was counted a few times. J is TRBJ2-6 and V is TRBV4-1; TRBD1 or TRBD2 may be the D gene (5 bases each). The CDR3 totals 16 residues. V was clipped by 5 bases and J by 1 base, with 12 bases between them. Germline V gene data show CDR1 as MGHRA and CDR2 as YSYEKL. In DNA, the CDR3 is TGCGCCAGCAGCGCAAGGGGAGTATCTGGGGCCAACGTCCTGACTTTC. The encoded protein is CASSARGVSGANVLTF.

This sequence joins TRBV18 and TRBJ2-5, with D possibly matching TRBD2 (5 bases). CDR1 and CDR2 (germline): KGHSH, LQKENI. CDR3 length: 13 amino acids. Trimming removed 5 bases at V and 5 bases at J, with 12 bases between. The CDR3 bases are TGTGCCAGCTCAGCGGGTATGGGGGAGACCCAGTACTTC. Protein: CASSAGMGETQYF.

The CDR3 coding sequence is TGTGCCAGTAGTCTTATGCCGGGGGCTTCAGATACGCAGTATTTT. Translating gives CASSLMPGASDTQYF. V and J are TRBV19 and TRBJ2-3; either TRBD1 or TRBD2 may fit D (6 bases each). Germline V gene lookup returns CDR1 LNHDA and CDR2 SQIVND (reference sequence). There are 15 residues in the CDR3. V lost 5 bases to trimming and J lost 4 bases, with 16 bases between them.

The rearrangement links TRBV7-6 to TRBJ2-3, with D possibly TRBD2 on 7 matching bases. CDR3 length equals 16 residues. Trimming pared 5 bases from V and 0 bases from J, leaving 15 bases between. Looked up from germline, CDR1 is SGHVS and CDR2 is FNYEAQ. CDR3 nucleotides: TGTGCCAGCAGCCCAGAGGGGGGGTATAGCACAGATACGCAGTATTTT. It is translated as CASSPEGGYSTDTQYF.

The chain uses TRBV7-9 and TRBJ1-1; D may be TRBD1 (5 bases). The germline V gene has CDR1 SEHNR and CDR2 FQNEAQ (reference sequence). This CDR3 comprises 14 residues. Trimming removed 1 base from V and 2 bases from J, with 8 bases in between. The CDR3 loop is CASSLGQINTEAFF. Here the CDR3 DNA reads TGTGCCAGCAGCTTAGGACAGATTAACACTGAAGCTTTCTTT.

V and J are TRBV6-5 and TRBJ2-7; possibly TRBD1 or TRBD2 for D (5 bases each). The length of the CDR3 is 14 residues. The V end lost 0 bases, the J end lost 6 bases, and 12 bases lay between the germline ends. The germline gives CDR1 MNHEY, CDR2 SVGAGI. The CDR3 coding sequence is TGTGCCAGCAGTTACTCGGGCAGGGAGACCGAGCAGTACTTC. As protein: CASSYSGRETEQYF.

This rearrangement joins TRBV29-1 to TRBJ2-7; D unresolved. The CDR3 has 11 residues. V dropped 3 bases and J dropped 6 bases, with 9 bases sitting between them. Per the germline V gene, CDR1 is SQVTM and CDR2 is ANQGSEA. CDR3 region: CSVDVGTEQYF. CDR3 DNA sequence: TGCAGCGTTGATGTGGGAACCGAGCAGTACTTC.

The V gene is TRBV25-1, the J gene TRBJ1-4; no clear D. Trimming left V 4 bases short and J 8 bases short, with 17 bases between. Germline loops: CDR1 MGHDK, CDR2 SYGVNS. The CDR3 has 15 amino acids. CDR3 DNA sequence: TGTGCCAGCAGTGCCCACAAGGGCAATGCGGAAAAACTGTTTTTT. Its protein product is CASSAHKGNAEKLFF.

The gene calls are TRBV5-1 and TRBJ2-1; 7 nucleotides align to TRBD2. The CDR3 spans 15 residues. The V gene end was trimmed by 2 bases and the J gene end by 1 base; junction bases not matched to a gene: 3. Germline CDR1 and CDR2: SGHRS and YFSETQ. The CDR3 DNA reads as TGCGCCAGCAGCTTACGGGAGGTTTCCTACAATGAGCAGTTCTTC. This gives the protein CASSLREVSYNEQFF.

The V and J genes are TRBV6-4 and TRBJ2-1; TRBD2 might be the D (6 bases). With 3 bases removed from V and 4 bases from J, the gap between germline ends came to 10 bases. Germline CDR1 reads MRHNA; CDR2 reads SNTAGT. CDR3 length: 14 residues. CDR3 sequence reads: CASSDAAGYNEQFF. For the CDR3, the DNA is TGTGCCAGCAGTGATGCGGCGGGGTACAATGAGCAGTTCTTC.

This clone was detected only once. This chain links TRBV9 with TRBJ1-1; a possible D gene is TRBD1 (6 bases). Germline V gene sequence: CDR1 SGDLS, CDR2 YYNGEE. The V end was cut by 4 bases, the J end by 4 bases, with 14 bases between. CDR3 length: 14 residues. The CDR3 region has the DNA TGTGCCAGCAGCACCTTAGACAGGCGCACTGAAGCTTTCTTT. Its protein is CASSTLDRRTEAFF.